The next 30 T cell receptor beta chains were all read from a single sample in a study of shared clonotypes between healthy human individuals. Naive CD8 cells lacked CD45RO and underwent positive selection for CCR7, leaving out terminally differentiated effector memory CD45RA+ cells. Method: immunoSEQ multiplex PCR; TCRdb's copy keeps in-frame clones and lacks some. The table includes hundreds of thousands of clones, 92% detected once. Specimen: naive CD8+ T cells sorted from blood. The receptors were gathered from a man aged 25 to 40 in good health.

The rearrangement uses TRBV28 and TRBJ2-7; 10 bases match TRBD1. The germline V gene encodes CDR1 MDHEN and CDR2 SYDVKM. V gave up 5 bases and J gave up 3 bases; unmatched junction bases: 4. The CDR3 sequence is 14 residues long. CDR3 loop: CASSETGGLYEQYF. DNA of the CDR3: TGTGCCAGCAGTGAGACAGGGGGCCTCTACGAGCAGTACTTC.

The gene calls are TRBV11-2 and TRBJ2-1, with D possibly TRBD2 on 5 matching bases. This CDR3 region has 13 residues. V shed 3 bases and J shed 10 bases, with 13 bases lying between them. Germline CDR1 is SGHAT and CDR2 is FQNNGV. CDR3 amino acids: CASSFRTGGEQFF. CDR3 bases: TGTGCCAGCAGCTTTAGGACCGGCGGGGAGCAGTTCTTC.

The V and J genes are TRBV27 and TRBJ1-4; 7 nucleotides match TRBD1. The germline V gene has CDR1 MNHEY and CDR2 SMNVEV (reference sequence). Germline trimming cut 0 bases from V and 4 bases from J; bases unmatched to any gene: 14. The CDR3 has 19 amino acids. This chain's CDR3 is CASSLSLVAGGRDNEKLFF. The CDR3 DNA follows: TGTGCCAGCAGTTTATCATTAGTGGCAGGGGGACGGGATAATGAAAAACTGTTTTTT.

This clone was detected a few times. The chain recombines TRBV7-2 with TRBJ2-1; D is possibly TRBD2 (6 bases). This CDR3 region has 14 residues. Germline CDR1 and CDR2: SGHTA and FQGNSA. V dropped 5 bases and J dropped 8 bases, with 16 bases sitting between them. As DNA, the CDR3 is TGTGCCAGCAGCACGGGGGTCTATCAGGATGAGCAGTTCTTC. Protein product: CASSTGVYQDEQFF.

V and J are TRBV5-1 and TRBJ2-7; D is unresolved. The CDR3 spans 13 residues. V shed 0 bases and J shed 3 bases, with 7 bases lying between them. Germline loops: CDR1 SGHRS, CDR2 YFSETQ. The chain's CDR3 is CASSLGEFYEQYF. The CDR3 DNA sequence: TGCGCCAGCAGCTTGGGAGAGTTCTACGAGCAGTACTTC.

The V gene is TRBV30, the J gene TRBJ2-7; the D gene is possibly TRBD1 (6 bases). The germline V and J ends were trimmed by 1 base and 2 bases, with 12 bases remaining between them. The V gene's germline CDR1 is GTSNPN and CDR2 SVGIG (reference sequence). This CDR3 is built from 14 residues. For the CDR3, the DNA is TGTGCCTGGAGTGCGGGGTCAGGGGCCTACGAGCAGTACTTC. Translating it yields CAWSAGSGAYEQYF. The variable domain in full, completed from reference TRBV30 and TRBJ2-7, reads SQTIHQWPATLVQPVGSPLSLECTVEGTSNPNLYWYRQAAGRGLQLLFYSVGIGQISSEVPQNLSASRPQDRQFILSSKKLLLSDSGFYLCAWSAGSGAYEQYFGPGTRLTVT.

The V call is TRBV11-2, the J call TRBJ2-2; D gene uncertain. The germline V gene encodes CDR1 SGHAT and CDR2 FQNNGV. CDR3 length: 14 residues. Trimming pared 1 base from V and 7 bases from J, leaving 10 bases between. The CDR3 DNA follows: TGTGCCAGCAGCTTAGGAACAGCGTTCGGGGAGCTGTTTTTT. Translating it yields CASSLGTAFGELFF.

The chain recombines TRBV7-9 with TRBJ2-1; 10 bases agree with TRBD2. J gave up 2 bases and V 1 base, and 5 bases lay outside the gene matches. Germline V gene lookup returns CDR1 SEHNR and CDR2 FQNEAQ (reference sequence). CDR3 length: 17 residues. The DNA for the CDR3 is TGTGCCAGCAGCTTAGGCCCCGGGACTAGCGCCTACAATGAGCAGTTCTTC. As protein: CASSLGPGTSAYNEQFF.

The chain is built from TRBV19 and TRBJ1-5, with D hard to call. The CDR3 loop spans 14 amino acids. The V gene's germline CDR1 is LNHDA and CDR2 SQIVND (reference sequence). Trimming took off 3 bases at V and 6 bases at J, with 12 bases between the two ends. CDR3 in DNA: TGTGCCAGTAGTATTGCAGTTTTAGGTCAGCCCCAGCATTTT. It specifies CASSIAVLGQPQHF.

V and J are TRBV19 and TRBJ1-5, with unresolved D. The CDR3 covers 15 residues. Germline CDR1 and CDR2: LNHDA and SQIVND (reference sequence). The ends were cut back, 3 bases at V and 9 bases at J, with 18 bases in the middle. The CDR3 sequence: CASSILKLSDGPQHF. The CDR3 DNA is TGTGCCAGTAGTATCTTAAAGTTATCTGATGGGCCCCAGCATTTT.

The CDR3: CASSLAGRTYEQYF. The CDR3 region has the DNA TGTGCCAGCAGTTTAGCGGGACGTACCTACGAGCAGTACTTC. The V call is TRBV27, the J call TRBJ2-7; the D gene is possibly TRBD2 (6 bases). V gave up 2 bases and J gave up 2 bases, with 10 bases separating them. In germline, CDR1 is MNHEY, CDR2 SMNVEV (reference sequence). This CDR3 spans 14 amino acids.

The CDR3 nucleotides read TGTGCCAGCAGCTTCTTCCACAGGGGGGCCGGGGAGCTGTTTTTT. Protein product: CASSFFHRGAGELFF. This chain connects TRBV7-8 to TRBJ2-2; TRBD1 matches 8 bases. The CDR3 spans 15 residues. J gave up 6 bases and V 3 bases, and 6 bases lay outside the gene matches. Germline V CDR1 and CDR2: SGHVS, FQNEAQ. Full variable domain (outside the CDR3, taken from reference TRBV7-8 and TRBJ2-2): GAGVSQSPRYKVAKRGQDVALRCDPISGHVSLFWYQQALGQGPEFLTYFQNEAQLDKSGLPSDRFFAERPEGSVSTLKIQRTQQEDSAVYLCASSFFHRGAGELFFGEGSRLTVL.

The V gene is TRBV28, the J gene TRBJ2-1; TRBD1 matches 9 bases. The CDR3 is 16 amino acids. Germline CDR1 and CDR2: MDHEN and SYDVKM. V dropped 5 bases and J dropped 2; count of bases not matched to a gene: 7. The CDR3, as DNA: TGTGCCAGCAGTCCAGGGACAGGGCGACCCTACAATGAGCAGTTCTTC. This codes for CASSPGTGRPYNEQFF.

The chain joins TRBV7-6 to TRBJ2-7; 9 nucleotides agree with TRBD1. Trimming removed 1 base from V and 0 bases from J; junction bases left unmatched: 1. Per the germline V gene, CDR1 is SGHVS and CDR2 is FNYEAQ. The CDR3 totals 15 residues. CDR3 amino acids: CASSLGQGVSYEQYF. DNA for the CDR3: TGTGCCAGCAGCTTAGGACAGGGGGTCTCCTACGAGCAGTACTTC.

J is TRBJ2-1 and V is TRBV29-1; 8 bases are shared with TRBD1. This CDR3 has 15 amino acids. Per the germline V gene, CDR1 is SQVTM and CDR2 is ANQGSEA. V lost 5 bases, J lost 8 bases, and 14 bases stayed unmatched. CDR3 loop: CSVPLQDRVYDEQFF. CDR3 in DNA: TGCAGCGTTCCGCTTCAGGACAGGGTTTATGATGAGCAGTTCTTC.

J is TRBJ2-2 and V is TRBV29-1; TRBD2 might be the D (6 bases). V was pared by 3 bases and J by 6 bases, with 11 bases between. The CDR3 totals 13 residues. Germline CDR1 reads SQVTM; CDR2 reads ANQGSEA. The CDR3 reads CSVDAGRAGELFF. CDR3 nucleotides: TGCAGCGTTGATGCGGGGCGCGCCGGGGAGCTGTTTTTT.

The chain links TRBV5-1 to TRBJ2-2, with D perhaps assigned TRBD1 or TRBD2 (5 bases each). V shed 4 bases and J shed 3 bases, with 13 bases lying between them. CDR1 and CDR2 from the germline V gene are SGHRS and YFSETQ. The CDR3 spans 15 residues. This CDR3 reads CASSHRQGHTGELFF. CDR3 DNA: TGCGCCAGCAGCCATCGTCAGGGACACACCGGGGAGCTGTTTTTT.

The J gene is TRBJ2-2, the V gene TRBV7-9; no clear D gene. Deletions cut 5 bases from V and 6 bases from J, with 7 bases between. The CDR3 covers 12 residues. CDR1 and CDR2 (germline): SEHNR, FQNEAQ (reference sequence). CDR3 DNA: TGTGCCAGCAGCGAAGGCCCCGGGGAGCTGTTTTTT. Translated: CASSEGPGELFF.

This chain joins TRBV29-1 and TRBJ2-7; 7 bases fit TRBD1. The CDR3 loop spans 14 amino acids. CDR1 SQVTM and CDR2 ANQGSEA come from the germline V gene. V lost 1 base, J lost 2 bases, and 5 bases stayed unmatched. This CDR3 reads CSVEGQGEAYEQYF. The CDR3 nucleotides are TGCAGCGTTGAAGGACAGGGTGAGGCCTACGAGCAGTACTTC.

The CDR3 bases are TGTGCCAGCAGCCTCCACGGGACTAGCGGGAGTTGGGGCAATGAGCAGTTCTTC. This codes for CASSLHGTSGSWGNEQFF. This chain uses TRBV7-9 with TRBJ2-1; 14 nucleotides line up with TRBD2. Per germline, CDR1 SEHNR and CDR2 FQNEAQ (reference sequence). CDR3 length: 18 amino acids. J gave up 6 bases and V 5 bases, and 12 bases lay outside the gene matches.

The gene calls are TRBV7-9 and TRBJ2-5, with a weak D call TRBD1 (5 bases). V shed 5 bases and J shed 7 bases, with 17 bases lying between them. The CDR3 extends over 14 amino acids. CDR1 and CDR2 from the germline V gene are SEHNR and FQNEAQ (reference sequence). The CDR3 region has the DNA TGTGCCAGCAGCCCAAGCAGTGGGGCCAGGACCCAGTACTTC. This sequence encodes CASSPSSGARTQYF.

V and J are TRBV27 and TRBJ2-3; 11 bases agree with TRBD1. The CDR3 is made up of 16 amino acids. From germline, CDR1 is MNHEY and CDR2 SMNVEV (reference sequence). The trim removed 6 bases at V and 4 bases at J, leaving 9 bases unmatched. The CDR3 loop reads CASRILGQGAADTQYF. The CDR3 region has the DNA TGTGCCAGCAGAATCCTAGGACAGGGGGCAGCAGATACGCAGTATTTT.

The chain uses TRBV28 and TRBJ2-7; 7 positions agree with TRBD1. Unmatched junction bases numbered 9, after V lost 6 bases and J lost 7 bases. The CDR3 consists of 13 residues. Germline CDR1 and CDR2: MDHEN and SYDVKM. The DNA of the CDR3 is TGTGCCAGCAGCTCTGGGACAGCAGCAGAGCAGTACTTC. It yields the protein CASSSGTAAEQYF.

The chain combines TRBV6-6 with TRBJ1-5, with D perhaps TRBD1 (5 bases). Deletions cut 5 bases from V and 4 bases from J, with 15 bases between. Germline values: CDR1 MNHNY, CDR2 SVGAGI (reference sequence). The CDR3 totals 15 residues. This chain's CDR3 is CASSNTGDGNQPQHF. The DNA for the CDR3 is TGTGCCAGCAGTAACACGGGGGATGGTAATCAGCCCCAGCATTTT.

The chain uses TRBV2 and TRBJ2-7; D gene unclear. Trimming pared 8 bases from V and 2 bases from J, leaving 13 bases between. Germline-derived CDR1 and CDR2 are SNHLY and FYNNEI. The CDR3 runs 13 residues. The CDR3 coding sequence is TGTGCCAGCCAAGCGTTCGCCCCCTACGAGCAGTACTTC. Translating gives CASQAFAPYEQYF.

The CDR3 loop reads CASSAGVRYTF. Written as DNA, the CDR3 is TGTGCCAGCAGTGCGGGGGTTCGCTACACCTTC. V is TRBV27 and J is TRBJ1-2; D is possibly TRBD1 (5 bases). The CDR3 is 11 residues long. Germline CDR1 reads MNHEY; CDR2 reads SMNVEV (reference sequence). Trimming pared 5 bases from V and 9 bases from J, leaving 10 bases between.

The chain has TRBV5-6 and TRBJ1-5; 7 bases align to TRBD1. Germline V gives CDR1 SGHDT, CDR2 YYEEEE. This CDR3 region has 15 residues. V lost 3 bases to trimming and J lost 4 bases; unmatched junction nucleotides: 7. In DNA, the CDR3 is TGTGCCAGCAGCTCGTCCTTGACAGGGAATCAGCCCCAGCATTTT. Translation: CASSSSLTGNQPQHF.

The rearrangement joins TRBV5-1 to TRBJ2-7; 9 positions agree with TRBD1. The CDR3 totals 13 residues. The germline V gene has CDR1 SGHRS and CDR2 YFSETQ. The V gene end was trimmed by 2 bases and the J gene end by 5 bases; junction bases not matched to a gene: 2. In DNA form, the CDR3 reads TGCGCCAGCAGCTTAGACAGGGGGAACGAGCAGTACTTC. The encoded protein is CASSLDRGNEQYF.

The CDR3 here is CASSGGLAGGLPRNEQFF. The CDR3 DNA is TGTGCCAGCAGCGGGGGACTAGCGGGAGGGCTCCCCAGGAATGAGCAGTTCTTC. The chain uses TRBV5-6 and TRBJ2-1; 16 bases line up with TRBD2. The CDR3 loop spans 18 amino acids. Germline V gives CDR1 SGHDT, CDR2 YYEEEE. With 4 bases clipped from V and 7 bases from J, the junction kept 11 bases outside the gene matches.

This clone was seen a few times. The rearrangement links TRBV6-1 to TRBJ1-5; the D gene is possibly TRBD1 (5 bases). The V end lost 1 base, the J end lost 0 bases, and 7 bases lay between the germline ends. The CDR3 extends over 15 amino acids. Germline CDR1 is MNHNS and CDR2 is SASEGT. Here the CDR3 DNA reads TGTGCCAGCAGTGAAGACAGGAATAGCAATCAGCCCCAGCATTTT. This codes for CASSEDRNSNQPQHF.